This TCR beta chain was recovered during a study of T cell changes during pregnancy in multiple sclerosis. Clones were sequenced by immunoSEQ multiplex PCR, and TCRdb holds only the in-frame ones, with some missing. The table includes around 100,000 clones, about 90% detected once. Germline V gene data show CDR1 as LNHDA and CDR2 as SQIVND (reference sequence). The CDR3 consists of 13 residues. Between the trimmed V and J ends, which lost 2 bases and 1 base, there was a span of 5 bases. The sample consisted of peripheral blood, taken after pregnancy. The chain uses TRBV19 and TRBJ1-1; D is ambiguous. The receptor was isolated from a female donor with multiple sclerosis, enrolled in a pregnancy study. The CDR3: CASSITENTEAFF. The CDR3 DNA is TGTGCCAGTAGTATAACAGAGAACACTGAAGCTTTCTTT.